This TCR beta chain originates from a study of T cell responses to AZD1222 COVID-19 vaccine. Study conclusions and caveats: Donors were chiefly white British, with a greater number of females, and clonal diversity was perhaps underestimated. Among those given AZD1222, only five to seven were seropositive at baseline.

Points on this clone: Its antigen is not identified.

The junction had 9 bases not matched to a gene; V was cut back by 0 bases and J by 8 bases. The CDR3 covers 15 residues. Germline CDR1 SQVTM, CDR2 ANQGSEA. Produced via immunoSEQ multiplex PCR; TCRdb's table is partial and in-frame only. The sample records about 150,000 clones, 70% to 90% being singletons. This receptor was obtained from an adult in good health. This chain joins TRBV29-1 and TRBJ1-2; 10 bases agree with TRBD1. The material was peripheral blood, obtained on day 0 of AZD1222 vaccination. Here the CDR3 reads CSVEDFTGTGEGYTF. The CDR3 DNA reads TGCAGCGTTGAAGATTTCACCGGGACAGGGGAAGGCTACACCTTC.